This passage covers 21 T cell receptor beta chains from one sample sequenced in a study of T cells in Graves' hyperthyroidism and ophthalmopathy. The investigators amplified TCR beta CDR3 regions from RNA transcripts. When the TCR CDR3 underwent first-round RT-PCR, the HTBI primer set was used. MiXCR, applied by TCRdb to the multiplex PCR reads, yields one record per CDR3 protein. Of approximately 400,000 distinct CDR3 sequences in the sample, 11% to 15% were seen once. Source material: blood. The receptors originated from a man aged 50 or older with Graves' ophthalmopathy.

This clonotype was detected ten times or more. The chain combines TRBV12-3 or TRBV12-4 with TRBJ2-1; 8 nucleotides match TRBD2. V lost 5 bases and J lost 2; bases outside the gene matches: 8. The CDR3 covers 16 residues. The CDR3 loop is CASSPSGTSTYNEQFF. The CDR3 region has the DNA TGTGCCAGCAGTCCCTCCGGGACTAGTACCTACAATGAGCAGTTCTTC.

This clonotype was seen only a few times. The chain has TRBV20-1 and TRBJ2-7, with 9 bases identical to TRBD2. The CDR3 spans 16 residues. V lost 0 bases, J lost 0 bases, and 6 bases stayed unmatched. Germline V gives CDR1 DFQATT, CDR2 SNEGSKA (reference sequence). CDR3 sequence reads: CSARDIAGVFSYEQYF. As DNA, the CDR3 is TGCAGTGCTAGAGATATAGCGGGGGTTTTCTCCTACGAGCAGTACTTC.

This clonotype appeared many times. The gene calls are TRBV30 and TRBJ1-3; D remains unclear. Germline-derived CDR1 and CDR2 are GTSNPN and SVGIG (reference sequence). Deletions cut 0 bases from V and 4 bases from J, with 4 bases between. This CDR3 spans 12 amino acids. Here the CDR3 DNA reads TGTGCCTGGAGTGTGCAAGGAAACACCATATATTTT. It yields the protein CAWSVQGNTIYF.

The table lists this clonotype with a few counts. The chain employs TRBV9 and TRBJ2-1, with D perhaps TRBD1 (6 bases). CDR3 length: 14 amino acids. The germline CDR1 and CDR2 sequences are SGDLS and YYNGEE. Trimming removed 0 bases from V and 9 bases from J, with 13 bases in between. CDR3 DNA: TGTGCCAGCAGCGTAGAGATTAGGGGGAGTGAGCAGTTCTTC. Its translation is CASSVEIRGSEQFF.

This clonotype occurred a few times. The chain recombines TRBV2 with TRBJ2-1, with 9 bases identical to TRBD2. The CDR3 runs 17 residues. CDR1 is SNHLY, CDR2 FYNNEI, per germline. V shed 8 bases, J shed 2 bases, and the junction held 13 bases outside the gene matches. CDR3 DNA sequence: TGTGCCAGCGTTAAACAGGGAGCGGGAGGTCCCTACAATGAGCAGTTCTTC. Its protein is CASVKQGAGGPYNEQFF.

This clonotype was counted between two and nine times. The chain recombines TRBV12-5 with TRBJ1-1, with no clear D. Germline V gene lookup returns CDR1 LGHNT and CDR2 FRNRAP. Deletions cut 0 bases from V and 7 bases from J, with 18 bases between. This CDR3 has 16 residues. The CDR3 nucleotides read TGTGCTAGTGGTTTGGTACTAGGACGTCTAAGTTTTGAAGCTTTCTTT. It specifies CASGLVLGRLSFEAFF.

This clonotype occurred a few times. V is TRBV19 and J is TRBJ2-7; weak D call: TRBD1 (6 bases). Deletions cut 2 bases from V and 3 bases from J, with 14 bases between. CDR1 LNHDA and CDR2 SQIVND come from the germline V gene (reference sequence). There are 15 residues in the CDR3. The CDR3 loop reads CASSINPTGDYEQYF. The CDR3 nucleotides are TGTGCCAGTAGTATAAATCCGACAGGCGACTACGAGCAGTACTTC.

The V and J genes are TRBV6-2 or TRBV6-3 and TRBJ2-1; maybe TRBD1 (6 bases). This CDR3 has 16 residues. The V and J ends lost 3 bases and 5 bases respectively, with 17 bases between them. CDR1 MNHEY and CDR2 SVGEGT come from the germline V gene. The CDR3 DNA sequence: TGTGCCAGCAGTTATCCTGTAGGGGGAGCAGACAATGAGCAGTTCTTC. Its protein product is CASSYPVGGADNEQFF.

In this sample, this clonotype turned up many times. CDR3 nucleotides: TGTGCCAGCAGTGAACGGGACAGGGGATGGGGGACTAACCGCTCCGAGCAGTACTTC. Translated: CASSERDRGWGTNRSEQYF. The rearrangement uses TRBV2 and TRBJ2-7, with 10 bases matching TRBD1. Trimming removed 2 bases from V and 6 bases from J; junction bases left unmatched: 19. Germline lookup yields CDR1 SNHLY and CDR2 FYNNEI. This CDR3 spans 19 amino acids.

At least ten counts were recorded for this clonotype. This chain joins TRBV3-1 and TRBJ1-5, with D unresolved. Trimming removed 3 bases from V and 2 bases from J, with 5 bases in between. This CDR3 contains 13 residues. Per germline, CDR1 LGHDT and CDR2 YNNKEL (reference sequence). CDR3 region: CASSQIGNQPQHF. CDR3 nucleotide sequence: TGTGCCAGCAGCCAGATCGGCAATCAGCCCCAGCATTTT.

This clonotype has more than one count but fewer than ten. V is TRBV20-1 and J is TRBJ2-7, with TRBD2 matching over 10 bases. Germline values: CDR1 DFQATT, CDR2 SNEGSKA (reference sequence). The V segment lost 3 bases and the J segment 3 bases; nucleotides outside the gene matches: 8. This CDR3 contains 15 residues. This chain's CDR3 is CSARPTSGIYYEQYF. In nucleotides, the CDR3 is TGCAGTGCTAGGCCAACTAGCGGGATTTACTACGAGCAGTACTTC.

This clonotype showed up just a few times. The chain is built from TRBV6-5 and TRBJ1-1; D unclear. CDR1 MNHEY and CDR2 SVGAGI come from the germline V gene. V was trimmed by 0 bases and J by 6 bases, leaving 8 bases between them. This CDR3 has 13 residues. The CDR3 DNA reads TGTGCCAGCAGTTACTCGACCGGGGCTGAAGCTTTCTTT. It is translated as CASSYSTGAEAFF.

In this sample, this clonotype turned up many times. The CDR3 DNA reads as TGTGCCAGCAGCGAGCCGACAAATGAGCAGTTCTTC. It translates to CASSEPTNEQFF. The rearrangement uses TRBV9 and TRBJ2-1; no firm D call. Germline V gene data show CDR1 as SGDLS and CDR2 as YYNGEE. Trimming pared 3 bases from V and 7 bases from J, leaving 8 bases between. The CDR3 loop spans 12 amino acids.

This clonotype was detected many times. The CDR3 loop reads CSATPVGASNTGELFF. In nucleotides, the CDR3 is TGCAGCGCGACTCCCGTTGGGGCCTCGAACACCGGGGAGCTGTTTTTT. This sequence joins TRBV29-1 and TRBJ2-2, with a tentative D call TRBD1 (5 bases). V lost 7 bases to trimming and J lost 0 bases, with 18 bases between them. This CDR3 region has 16 residues. Germline V gives CDR1 SQVTM, CDR2 ANQGSEA.

This clonotype was counted only a few times. V usage is TRBV9 and J usage is TRBJ2-1; 8 positions match TRBD2. The V segment lost 3 bases and the J segment 3 bases; nucleotides outside the gene matches: 8. Germline V gene data show CDR1 as SGDLS and CDR2 as YYNGEE. There are 16 residues in the CDR3. The CDR3 reads CASSERASGFYNEQFF. The CDR3 bases are TGTGCCAGCAGCGAGCGGGCTAGCGGGTTCTACAATGAGCAGTTCTTC.

The V gene is TRBV6-5, the J gene TRBJ1-1; 10 positions agree with TRBD1. The CDR3 has 15 amino acids. Losses at the gene ends were 7 bases for V and 1 base for J; bases not matched to a gene: 6. Germline assignment: CDR1 MNHEY and CDR2 SVGAGI. The CDR3 DNA follows: TGTGCCAGCATTTTGACAGGGGGCCGGAACACTGAAGCTTTCTTT. Residues: CASILTGGRNTEAFF.

This clonotype was seen ten or more times. This sequence joins TRBV12-3 or TRBV12-4 and TRBJ1-5; D remains ambiguous. The CDR3 has 15 amino acids. V dropped 1 base and J dropped 6 bases, with 13 bases sitting between them. CDR3 DNA sequence: TGTGCCAGCAGTTTAGAGGGCTTGGAGGGTCAGCCCCAGCATTTT. It specifies CASSLEGLEGQPQHF.

The V call is TRBV30, the J call TRBJ2-2; 10 nucleotides match TRBD2. The germline V gene has CDR1 GTSNPN and CDR2 SVGIG (reference sequence). The V gene end was trimmed by 2 bases and the J gene end by 1 base; junction bases not matched to a gene: 1. The CDR3 length is 15 residues. CDR3 DNA sequence: TGTGCCTGGAGTCGACTAGCGGGGAACACCGGGGAGCTGTTTTTT. This encodes CAWSRLAGNTGELFF.

CDR3 region: CASREDGGRGETQYF. CDR3 nucleotide sequence: TGCGCCAGCAGGGAGGATGGGGGCCGGGGCGAGACCCAGTACTTC. This chain connects TRBV5-1 to TRBJ2-5; D is possibly TRBD1 (6 bases). CDR3 length: 15 amino acids. Trimming shortened V by 5 bases and J by 5 bases, and 19 bases separated the two germline ends. Germline lookup yields CDR1 SGHRS and CDR2 YFSETQ.

This sequence joins TRBV11-2 and TRBJ2-7; TRBD2 agrees at 7 bases. Germline V gene sequence: CDR1 SGHAT, CDR2 FQNNGV. The trim removed 3 bases at V and 3 bases at J, leaving 5 bases unmatched. The CDR3 has 14 amino acids. CDR3 residues: CASSLVTSDYEQYF. DNA of the CDR3: TGTGCCAGCAGCTTGGTTACTAGCGACTACGAGCAGTACTTC.

This clonotype has a count of ten or more. V and J are TRBV18 and TRBJ2-1; maybe TRBD1 (5 bases). This CDR3 is 13 amino acids long. The V gene's germline CDR1 is KGHSH and CDR2 LQKENI. Trimming took off 5 bases at V and 6 bases at J, with 11 bases between the two ends. The CDR3: CASSTMTANEQFF. In DNA form, the CDR3 reads TGTGCCAGCTCAACAATGACAGCCAATGAGCAGTTCTTC.